This T cell receptor beta chain is drawn from a study of blood T cells in healthy people across ages. Next came a second PCR, run for about 7 to 11 cycles, which used a sample-barcoded 5' primer along with a J-beta primer mix. TCRdb re-analysed the 5' RACE reads in MiXCR, keeping a single row per CDR3 protein. The data show about 1,400,000 distinct CDR3 sequences, roughly 60% seen once. Every donor gave roughly 9.2 milliliters of peripheral blood. With V trimmed by 4 bases and J by 8 bases, 9 bases remained unmatched. Germline loops: CDR1 LGHNA, CDR2 YNFKEQ. The CDR3 is 15 residues long. This clonotype turned up a few times.

This clonotype originated in a man aged 18 to 30 in good health. The rearrangement joins TRBV4-2 to TRBJ2-1; 9 bases align to TRBD1. The sequencing sample was made of blood. This CDR3 is CASSPRDRDSDEQFF. DNA for the CDR3: TGTGCCAGCAGCCCCCGGGACAGGGATAGCGATGAGCAGTTCTTC.